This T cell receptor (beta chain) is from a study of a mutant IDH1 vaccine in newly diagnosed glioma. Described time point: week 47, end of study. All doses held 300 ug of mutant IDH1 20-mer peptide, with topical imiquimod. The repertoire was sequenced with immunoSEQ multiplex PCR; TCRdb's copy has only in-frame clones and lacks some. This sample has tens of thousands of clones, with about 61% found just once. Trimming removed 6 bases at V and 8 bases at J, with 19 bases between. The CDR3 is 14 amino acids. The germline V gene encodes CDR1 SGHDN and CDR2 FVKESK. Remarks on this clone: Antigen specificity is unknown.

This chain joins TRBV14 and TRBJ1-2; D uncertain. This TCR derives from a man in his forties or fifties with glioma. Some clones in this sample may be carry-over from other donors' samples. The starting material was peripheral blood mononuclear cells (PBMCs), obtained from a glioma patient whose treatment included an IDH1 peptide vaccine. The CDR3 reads CASRPGQDYGGYTF. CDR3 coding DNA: TGTGCCAGCAGGCCAGGCCAAGATTATGGAGGCTACACCTTC.